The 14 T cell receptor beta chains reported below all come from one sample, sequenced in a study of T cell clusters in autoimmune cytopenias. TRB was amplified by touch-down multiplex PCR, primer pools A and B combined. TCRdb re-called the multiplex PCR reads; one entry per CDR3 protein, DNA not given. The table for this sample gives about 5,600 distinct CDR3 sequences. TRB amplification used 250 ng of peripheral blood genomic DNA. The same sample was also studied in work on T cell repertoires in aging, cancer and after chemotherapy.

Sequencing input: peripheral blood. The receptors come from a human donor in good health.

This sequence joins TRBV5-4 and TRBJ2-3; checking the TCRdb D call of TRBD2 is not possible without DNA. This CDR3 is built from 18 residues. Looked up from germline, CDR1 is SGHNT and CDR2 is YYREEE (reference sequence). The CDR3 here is CASSLYLSGTSSTDTQYF.

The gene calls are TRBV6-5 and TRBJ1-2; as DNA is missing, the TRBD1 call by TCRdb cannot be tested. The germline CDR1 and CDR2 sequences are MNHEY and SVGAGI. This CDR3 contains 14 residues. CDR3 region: CASRAPGQGYGYTF.

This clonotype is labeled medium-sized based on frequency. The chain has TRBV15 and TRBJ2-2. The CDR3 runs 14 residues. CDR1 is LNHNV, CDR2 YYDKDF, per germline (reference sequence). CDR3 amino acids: CATSGRLNTGELFF. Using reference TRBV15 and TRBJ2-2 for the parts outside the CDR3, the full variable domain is DAMVIQNPRYQVTQFGKPVTLSCSQTLNHNVMYWYQQKSSQAPKLLFHYYDKDFNNEADTPDNFQSRRPNTSFCFLDIRSPGLGDTAMYLCATSGRLNTGELFFGEGSRLTVL.

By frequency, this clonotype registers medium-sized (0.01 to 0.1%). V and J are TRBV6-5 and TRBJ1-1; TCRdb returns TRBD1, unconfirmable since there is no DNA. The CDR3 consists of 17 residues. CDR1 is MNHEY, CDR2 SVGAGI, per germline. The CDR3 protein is CASRLTTGGPVGTEAFF.

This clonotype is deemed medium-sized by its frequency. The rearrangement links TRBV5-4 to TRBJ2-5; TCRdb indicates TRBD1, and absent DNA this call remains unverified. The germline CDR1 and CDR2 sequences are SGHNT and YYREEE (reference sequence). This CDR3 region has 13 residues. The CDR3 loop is CASSPGQQETQYF.

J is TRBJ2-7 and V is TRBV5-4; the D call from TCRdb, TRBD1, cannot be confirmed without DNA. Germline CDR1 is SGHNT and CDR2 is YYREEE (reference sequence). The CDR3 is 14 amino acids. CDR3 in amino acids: CASSFGTDPYEQYF. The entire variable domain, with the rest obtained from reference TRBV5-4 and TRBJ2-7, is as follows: ETGVTQSPTHLIKTRGQQVTLRCSSQSGHNTVSWYQQALGQGPQFIFQYYREEENGRGNFPPRFSGLQFPNYSSELNVNALELDDSALYLCASSFGTDPYEQYFGPGTRLTVT.

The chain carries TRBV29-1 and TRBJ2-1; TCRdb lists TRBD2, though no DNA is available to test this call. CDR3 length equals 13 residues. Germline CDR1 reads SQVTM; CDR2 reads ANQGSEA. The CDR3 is CSVAGGAGNEQFF.

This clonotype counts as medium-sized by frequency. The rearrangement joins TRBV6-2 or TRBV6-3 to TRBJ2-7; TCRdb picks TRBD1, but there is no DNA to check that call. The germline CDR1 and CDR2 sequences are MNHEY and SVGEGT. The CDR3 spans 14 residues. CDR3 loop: CASSPRDSSYEQYF.

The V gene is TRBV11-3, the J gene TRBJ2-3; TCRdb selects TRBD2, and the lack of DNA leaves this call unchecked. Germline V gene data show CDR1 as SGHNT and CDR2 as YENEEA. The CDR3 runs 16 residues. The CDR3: CASTPGLAGGGDTQYF.

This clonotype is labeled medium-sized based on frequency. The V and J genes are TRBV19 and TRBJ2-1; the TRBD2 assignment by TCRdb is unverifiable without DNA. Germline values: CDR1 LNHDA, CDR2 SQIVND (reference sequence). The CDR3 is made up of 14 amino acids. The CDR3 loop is CASKEGWGRNEQFF.

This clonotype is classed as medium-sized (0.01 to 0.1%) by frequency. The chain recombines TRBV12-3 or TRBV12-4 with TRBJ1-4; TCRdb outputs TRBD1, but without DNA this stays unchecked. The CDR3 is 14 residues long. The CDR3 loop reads CASSYRARGEKLFF.

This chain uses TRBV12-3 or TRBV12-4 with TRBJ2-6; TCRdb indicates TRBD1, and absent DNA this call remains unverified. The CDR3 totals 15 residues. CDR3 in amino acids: CASRPTGFGANVLTF.

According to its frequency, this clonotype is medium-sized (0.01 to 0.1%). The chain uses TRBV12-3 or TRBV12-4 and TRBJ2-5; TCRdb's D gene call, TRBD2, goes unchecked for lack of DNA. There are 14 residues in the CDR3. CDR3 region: CASSLGGGEETQYF.

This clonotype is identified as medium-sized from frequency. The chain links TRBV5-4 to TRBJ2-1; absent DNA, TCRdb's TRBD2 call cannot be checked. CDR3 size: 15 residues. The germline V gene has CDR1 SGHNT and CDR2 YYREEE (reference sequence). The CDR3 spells CASSSALAGGIEQFF.